Listed below are T cell receptor beta chains from one sample, sequenced in a study of blood T cell repertoires in COVID-19. Assay used: immunoSEQ multiplex PCR; TCRdb lists only in-frame clones, some missing. This repertoire shows 200,000 to 250,000 clones, around four fifths found once; its top ten account for around 18%. The material sequenced was peripheral blood. Every receptor here comes from a woman of 80 years or more with active or convalescent COVID-19. The CDR3 runs from the conserved cysteine through the conserved F or W. D genes are given only for firm matches. The size of a clone is reported for some rows only, either as once, few or many, or as a class for expanded clones.

>-|TRBV9|once|TRBJ2-3
TGTGCCAGCAGCGTAGGGTCTGACAATCTTTATTTT
CASSVGSDNLYF
>-|TRBV9|many|TRBJ2-3
TGTGCCAGCAGCGTTGACAGCACGGGTACAGATACGCAGTATTTT
CASSVDSTGTDTQYF
>TRBD1|TRBV6-5|-|TRBJ2-7
TGTGCCAGCAGTACCCAGGGGGCTAAGTACGAGCAGTACTTC
CASSTQGAKYEQYF
>TRBD1|TRBV19|-|TRBJ1-5
TGTGCCAGTAGTACAACAGGGGTCCAGCCCCAGCATTTT
CASSTTGVQPQHF
>TRBD2|TRBV3-1/TRBV3-2|-|TRBJ2-5
TGTGCCAGCAGCCAAGGGCTAGCGGGAGGAGAGACCCAGTACTTC
CASSQGLAGGETQYF
>TRBD2|TRBV9|-|TRBJ2-3
TGTGCCAGCAGCGTAGAAGCTAGCGGCTACCGGACTGATACGCAGTATTTT
CASSVEASGYRTDTQYF
>-|TRBV19|-|TRBJ1-5
TGTGCCAGTAGACCGAGCCAGGGGCACAATCAGCCCCAGCATTTT
CASRPSQGHNQPQHF
>TRBD2|TRBV24-1|-|TRBJ2-3
TGTGCCACCAGTGACCTTGGACTAGCGGGGGGCCGGGAAGATACGCAGTATTTT
CATSDLGLAGGREDTQYF
>-|TRBV6-5|-|TRBJ2-1
TGTGCCAGCAGTACTCGAGGGGGGGGCGTTGAGCAGTTCTTC
CASSTRGGGVEQFF
>-|TRBV24-1|-|TRBJ1-1
TGTGCCACCAGTGATCAGAGGGGGGGTCCGGCTTTCTTT
CATSDQRGGPAFF
>-|TRBV7-2|-|TRBJ2-1
TGTGCCAGCAGCTTCGCCTACAATGAGCAGTTCTTC
CASSFAYNEQFF
>-|TRBV4-2|-|TRBJ2-7
TGTGCCAGCAGCCAAGAGAGACAGTACTACGAGCAGTACTTC
CASSQERQYYEQYF
>TRBD2|TRBV3-1/TRBV3-2|-|TRBJ2-2
TGTGCCAGCAGCCCCCAGCTCAGCGGGAGTTCAGCCGGGGAGCTGTTTTTT
CASSPQLSGSSAGELFF
>-|TRBV30|-|TRBJ1-6
TGTGCCTGGATGCCCGGGGTCAATTCACCCCTCCACTTT
CAWMPGVNSPLHF
>-|TRBV7-8|-|TRBJ2-5
TGTGCCAGCAGCTCTCCCTTCCAAGAGACCCAGTACTTC
CASSSPFQETQYF
>-|TRBV5-4|-|TRBJ2-7
TGTGCCAGCAGCATGGGACAACCCTACGAGCAGTACTTC
CASSMGQPYEQYF
>-|TRBV7-2|-|TRBJ2-7
TGTGCCAGCAGCTTAGAGACTAGTTACTACGAGCAGTACTTC
CASSLETSYYEQYF
>-|TRBV3-1/TRBV3-2|once|TRBJ2-3
TGTGCCAGCAGCCAAAGCGGACTGGGGGGAGATACGCAGTATTTT
CASSQSGLGGDTQYF
>TRBD1|TRBV3-1/TRBV3-2|-|TRBJ2-6
TGTGCCAGCAGCCGCCGACAGGGAGTTTTCTCTGGGGCCAACGTCCTGACTTTC
CASSRRQGVFSGANVLTF
>-|TRBV24-1|-|TRBJ2-1
TGTGCCACCAGTCAGGGCGGTGAGCAGTTCTTC
CATSQGGEQFF
>-|TRBV18|-|TRBJ1-2
TGTGCCAGCTCCCCGCTGGGCCGGGGCTACACCTTC
CASSPLGRGYTF
>TRBD1|TRBV5-4|once|TRBJ2-6
TGTGCCAGCAGCCCTATCGCCCCAGGGGGCTCTGGGGCCAACGTCCTGACTTTC
CASSPIAPGGSGANVLTF
>TRBD1|TRBV30|many|TRBJ1-6
TGTGCCTGGGGGACGGACAGGGGGAACGTCTCACCCCTCCACTTT
CAWGTDRGNVSPLHF
>-|TRBV4-3|-|TRBJ2-7
TGCGCCAGCAGCCAAGGAGGACACCCCTACGAGCAGTACTTC
CASSQGGHPYEQYF
>TRBD1|TRBV7-3|-|TRBJ2-2
TGTGCCAGCAGCAAACGGACAGGGGTACCCGGGGAGCTGTTTTTT
CASSKRTGVPGELFF
>-|TRBV5-5|-|TRBJ1-6
TGTGCCAGCAGCTTGGTGGCAGGGGAATCACCCCTCCACTTT
CASSLVAGESPLHF
>TRBD2|TRBV10-3|once|TRBJ2-3
TGTGCCATCTCAGGACTAGCGGAAAACACAGATACGCAGTATTTT
CAISGLAENTDTQYF
>TRBD2|TRBV18|-|TRBJ2-1
TGTGCCAGCTCGCTTCGACTAGCGGCGAACAATGAGCAGTTCTTC
CASSLRLAANNEQFF
>TRBD2|TRBV5-5|-|TRBJ2-3
TGTGCCAGCCGCGATGACGGGACTAGGTTAACAGATACGCAGTATTTT
CASRDDGTRLTDTQYF
>-|TRBV19|-|TRBJ2-3
TGTGCCAGTAGTCTTAATCGGGGGACTAGCACAGATACGCAGTATTTT
CASSLNRGTSTDTQYF
>-|TRBV7-2|-|TRBJ1-1
TGTGCCAGCAGCTTACGGGGGATTAACACTGAAGCTTTCTTT
CASSLRGINTEAFF
>TRBD1|TRBV5-5|-|TRBJ2-1
TGTGCCAGCACCACACAGGGGCATATGACCTACAATGAGCAGTTCTTC
CASTTQGHMTYNEQFF
>TRBD2|TRBV2|-|TRBJ2-2
TGTGCCAGCGACCTTCAGCCGGGGACTAGCGGACCGAACACCGGGGAGCTGTTTTTT
CASDLQPGTSGPNTGELFF
>-|TRBV6-5|-|TRBJ2-1
TGTGCCAGCCATCCCCAGGGCTCGGGTCACAATGAGCAGTTCTTC
CASHPQGSGHNEQFF
>TRBD1|TRBV6-5|-|TRBJ1-2
TGTGCCAGCAGGGCCGGGACAGATATCGGCTACACCTTC
CASRAGTDIGYTF
>-|TRBV28|-|TRBJ2-3
TGTGCCAGCAGCCCGGCTGGGAGGAGGGGCACAGATACGCAGTATTTT
CASSPAGRRGTDTQYF
>TRBD1|TRBV6-6|many|TRBJ2-2
TGTGCCAGCAGTCCGCCTCGACAGGGCCCCGGGGAGCTGTTTTTT
CASSPPRQGPGELFF
>-|TRBV28|once|TRBJ2-3
TGTGCCACCGCGCGGGACCGAGATACGCAGTATTTT
CATARDRDTQYF
>-|TRBV5-1|-|TRBJ1-1
TGCGCCAGCAGCTTGGCCAAACAGGCGACCTATTTGAACACTGAAGCTTTCTTT
CASSLAKQATYLNTEAFF
>-|TRBV6-5|-|TRBJ1-3
TGTGCCAGCAGTTACTCTTCTCAGGGTGGAAACACCATATATTTT
CASSYSSQGGNTIYF
>TRBD1|TRBV4-3|-|TRBJ1-1
TGCGCCAGCAGCTCCACCGGGACAGGGGGCCCTGAAGCTTTCTTT
CASSSTGTGGPEAFF
>-|TRBV5-6|-|TRBJ1-1
TGTGCCAGCAGCTTTACGGGGGTCGATAGACCCGCTTTCTTT
CASSFTGVDRPAFF
>TRBD1|TRBV18|-|TRBJ1-5
TGTGCCAGCTCACCAAGAACAGGGGGCGGCCGTCAAGAGCCCCAGCATTTT
CASSPRTGGGRQEPQHF
>TRBD1|TRBV5-5|-|TRBJ2-7
TGTGCCAGCAGCTCCCTACCGGGACAGGGGCCCTACGAGCAGTACTTC
CASSSLPGQGPYEQYF